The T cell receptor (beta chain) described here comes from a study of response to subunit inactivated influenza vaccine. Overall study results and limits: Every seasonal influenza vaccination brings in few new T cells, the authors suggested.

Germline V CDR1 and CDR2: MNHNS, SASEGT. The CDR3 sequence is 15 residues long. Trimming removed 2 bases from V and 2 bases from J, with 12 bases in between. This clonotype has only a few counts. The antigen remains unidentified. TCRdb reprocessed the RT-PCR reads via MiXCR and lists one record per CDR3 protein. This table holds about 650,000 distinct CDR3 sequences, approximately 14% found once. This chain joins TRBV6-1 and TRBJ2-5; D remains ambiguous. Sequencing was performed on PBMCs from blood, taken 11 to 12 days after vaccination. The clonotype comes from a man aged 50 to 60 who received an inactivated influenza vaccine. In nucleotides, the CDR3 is TGTGCCAGCAGTGAATTCGACCTTCTACAAGAGACCCAGTACTTC. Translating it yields CASSEFDLLQETQYF.